The 22 T cell receptor beta chains in this list originate from one sample, sequenced in a study of blood T cell repertoires in COVID-19. Libraries were prepared by immunoSEQ multiplex PCR; TCRdb keeps only in-frame clonotypes and omits some of them. In the table there are some 250,000 clones, about four fifths of which are singletons. Input material: peripheral blood. The receptors were sampled from a woman aged 80 or over with acute or convalescent COVID-19.

The chain links TRBV7-3 to TRBJ2-3; the D gene is possibly TRBD2 (6 bases). V was cut by 4 bases and J by 0 bases, with 11 bases left in between. The CDR3 consists of 15 residues. Germline V gene sequence: CDR1 SGHTA, CDR2 FQGTGA. The chain's CDR3 is CASSSTRGSTDTQYF. The DNA of the CDR3 is TGTGCCAGCAGCTCAACGCGGGGAAGCACAGATACGCAGTATTTT.

The genes are TRBV28 and TRBJ2-7, with 7 positions matching TRBD1. This CDR3 is built from 12 residues. The V gene end was trimmed by 6 bases and the J gene end by 3 bases; junction bases not matched to a gene: 2. Germline V lookup: CDR1 MDHEN, CDR2 SYDVKM. CDR3 sequence: CASRTGHYEQYF. CDR3 nucleotides: TGTGCCAGCAGGACAGGGCACTACGAGCAGTACTTC.

J is TRBJ2-5 and V is TRBV7-8; the D gene is possibly TRBD1 (6 bases). V lost 3 bases and J 4 bases, leaving 21 bases between the germline ends. The CDR3 loop spans 17 amino acids. Looked up from germline, CDR1 is SGHVS and CDR2 is FQNEAQ. CDR3 protein: CASSFRGTQVSRETQYF. CDR3 bases: TGTGCCAGCAGCTTTAGGGGGACACAGGTTTCCCGAGAGACCCAGTACTTC.

This clone was counted a few times. The chain has TRBV5-8 and TRBJ1-5; 8 nucleotides agree with TRBD1. Germline CDR1 reads SGHTS; CDR2 reads YDEGEE. There are 14 residues in the CDR3. Trimming removed 4 bases from V and 5 bases from J; junction bases left unmatched: 5. This CDR3 reads CASSKDRAHQPQHF. The CDR3 DNA reads TGTGCCAGCAGCAAGGACAGGGCCCATCAGCCCCAGCATTTT.

The CDR3 region has the DNA TGCGCCAGCAGCCCCTCTCTAGCGAACAATGAGCAGTTCTTC. This sequence encodes CASSPSLANNEQFF. This rearrangement joins TRBV5-1 to TRBJ2-1, with a possible D match to TRBD2 (6 bases). Germline lookup yields CDR1 SGHRS and CDR2 YFSETQ. This CDR3 spans 14 amino acids. Trimming removed 4 bases at V and 5 bases at J, with 13 bases between. The full variable domain, in which reference TRBV5-1 and TRBJ2-1 provide the parts outside the CDR3, is KAGVTQTPRYLIKTRGQQVTLSCSPISGHRSVSWYQQTPGQGLQFLFEYFSETQRNKGNFPGRFSGRQFSNSRSEMNVSTLELGDSALYLCASSPSLANNEQFFGPGTRLTVL.

The V and J genes are TRBV9 and TRBJ1-2, with D uncertain. In germline, CDR1 is SGDLS, CDR2 YYNGEE. The length of the CDR3 is 17 residues. Trimming pared 0 bases from V and 3 bases from J, leaving 18 bases between. The CDR3 sequence is CASSVGPLLGLDYGYTF. The CDR3 bases are TGTGCCAGCAGCGTAGGTCCGTTGTTGGGCTTGGACTATGGCTACACCTTC.

V usage is TRBV2 and J usage is TRBJ1-5; no reliable D call. The germline V gene has CDR1 SNHLY and CDR2 FYNNEI. CDR3 length: 13 residues. Trimming shortened V by 6 bases and J by 1 base, and 7 bases separated the two germline ends. CDR3 DNA: TGTGCCAGCAGGGTACGGAGCAATCAGCCCCAGCATTTT. Protein product: CASRVRSNQPQHF.

The rearrangement links TRBV7-6 to TRBJ2-2; 10 bases align to TRBD1. J lost 6 bases, V lost 5 bases, and 12 bases had no gene match. This CDR3 has 17 amino acids. CDR1 and CDR2 (germline): SGHVS, FNYEAQ. The CDR3 spells CASSPSRDRGLAGELFF. As DNA, the CDR3 is TGTGCCAGCAGCCCGTCCCGGGACAGGGGACTTGCCGGGGAGCTGTTTTTT.

This chain connects TRBV30 to TRBJ2-2; 9 bases map to TRBD1. The junction had 11 bases not matched to a gene; V was cut back by 7 bases and J by 5 bases. Germline V gene lookup returns CDR1 GTSNPN and CDR2 SVGIG (reference sequence). CDR3 length equals 15 residues. The CDR3 bases are TGTGCCTCCATGCGGGGACAGGGAGTTACCGGGGAGCTGTTTTTT. It is translated as CASMRGQGVTGELFF. Supplemented by reference TRBV30 and TRBJ2-2, the full variable domain reads SQTIHQWPATLVQPVGSPLSLECTVEGTSNPNLYWYRQAAGRGLQLLFYSVGIGQISSEVPQNLSASRPQDRQFILSSKKLLLSDSGFYLCASMRGQGVTGELFFGEGSRLTVL.

In its sample, this clone was seen a few times. The rearrangement joins TRBV5-8 to TRBJ1-4, with 8 bases aligning to TRBD1. There are 16 residues in the CDR3. Germline CDR1 reads SGHTS; CDR2 reads YDEGEE. V trimming: 3 bases; J trimming: 2 bases; junction bases outside the gene matches: 6. This CDR3 is CASSSRTGTTNEKLFF. CDR3 DNA sequence: TGTGCCAGCAGCTCACGGACAGGGACGACTAATGAAAAACTGTTTTTT.

This clone was detected once. The chain joins TRBV29-1 to TRBJ1-5, with a possible D match to TRBD1 (6 bases). CDR3 length equals 13 residues. Trimming left V 4 bases short and J 3 bases short, with 10 bases between. Germline V gives CDR1 SQVTM, CDR2 ANQGSEA. The CDR3 loop reads CSVARGLNQPQHF. CDR3 in DNA: TGCAGCGTTGCCAGGGGCCTCAATCAGCCCCAGCATTTT.

The sample holds one count of this clone. The chain uses TRBV6-5 and TRBJ2-1; D is ambiguous. Germline CDR1 is MNHEY and CDR2 is SVGAGI. Trimming removed 7 bases from V and 5 bases from J, with 12 bases in between. The length of the CDR3 is 13 residues. Written as DNA, the CDR3 is TGTGCCAGCATGGTGAGAGGAGACAATGAGCAGTTCTTC. Translated, it gives CASMVRGDNEQFF.

This clone is a singleton in its sample. The V and J genes are TRBV9 and TRBJ1-2, with a weak D call TRBD1 (6 bases). Trimming took 2 bases from V and 5 from J, leaving 16 bases between them. The CDR3 loop spans 15 amino acids. The germline V gene encodes CDR1 SGDLS and CDR2 YYNGEE. The CDR3 region has the DNA TGTGCCAGCAGCGTCGCCTGGGGGCCGTTGTATGGCTACACCTTC. It encodes CASSVAWGPLYGYTF.

This chain connects TRBV29-1 to TRBJ1-1; TRBD1 agrees at 9 bases. The V and J ends lost 8 bases and 5 bases, in that order; junction bases with no gene match: 6. This CDR3 contains 12 residues. The V gene's germline CDR1 is SQVTM and CDR2 ANQGSEA. The CDR3 sequence is CSTQTGGTEAFF. Written as DNA, the CDR3 is TGCAGCACCCAGACAGGGGGAACTGAAGCTTTCTTT.

V usage is TRBV5-1 and J usage is TRBJ1-3; 9 bases line up with TRBD1. CDR3 length equals 15 residues. In germline, CDR1 is SGHRS, CDR2 YFSETQ. V lost 4 bases to trimming and J lost 4 bases; unmatched junction nucleotides: 6. The CDR3 DNA is TGCGCCAGCAGCAGAGAGGGACAGGGAGGAAACACCATATATTTT. This codes for CASSREGQGGNTIYF.

The chain has TRBV19 and TRBJ1-5, with TRBD1 matching 7 bases. CDR3 length: 15 residues. J lost 6 bases, V lost 0 bases, and 5 bases had no gene match. Germline CDR1 is LNHDA and CDR2 is SQIVND (reference sequence). The CDR3 region has the DNA TGTGCCAGTAGTATAGAAGGAGGGGGCGGTCAGCCCCAGCATTTT. Its translation: CASSIEGGGGQPQHF.

The chain joins TRBV2 to TRBJ1-5; possible D gene TRBD1, 5 bases. The CDR3 is made up of 15 amino acids. The germline V gene encodes CDR1 SNHLY and CDR2 FYNNEI. Between the trimmed V and J ends, which lost 5 bases and 2 bases, there was a span of 13 bases. The CDR3 is CASSPGGVGNQPQHF. The CDR3 nucleotides are TGTGCCAGCAGTCCGGGAGGGGTGGGCAATCAGCCCCAGCATTTT.

This clone was detected only once. The DNA is omitted, as the CDR3 cannot be located on it reliably, and the CDR3 follows TCRdb's listing. The chain carries TRBV19 and TRBJ2-1; the table's D call, TRBD2, was not checked against the DNA. The CDR3 comprises 14 residues, both ends counted. Germline loops: CDR1 LNHDA, CDR2 SQIVND (reference sequence). CDR3: CASSILAANGEQFF.

V is TRBV11-2 and J is TRBJ2-2; tentatively, D is TRBD2 (6 bases). Germline values: CDR1 SGHAT, CDR2 FQNNGV. The V end was cut by 2 bases, the J end by 7 bases, with 8 bases between. The CDR3 runs 13 residues. The CDR3 DNA reads as TGTGCCAGCAGCTTACCCGGGGGCGGGGAGCTGTTTTTT. Its protein product is CASSLPGGGELFF. Full variable domain (missing parts from reference TRBV11-2 and TRBJ2-2): EAGVAQSPRYKIIEKRQSVAFWCNPISGHATLYWYQQILGQGPKLLIQFQNNGVVDDSQLPKDRFSAERLKGVDSTLKIQPAKLEDSAVYLCASSLPGGGELFFGEGSRLTVL.

This clone was detected once. The CDR3 bases are TGCGCCAGCAGCTCGGTGGGACAGGGTAATTCACCCCTCCACTTT. It translates to CASSSVGQGNSPLHF. V usage is TRBV5-1 and J usage is TRBJ1-6; 9 bases are a match to TRBD1. Germline CDR1 SGHRS, CDR2 YFSETQ. This CDR3 region has 15 residues. The ends lost 3 bases at V and 6 bases at J; junction bases unmatched: 4.

The chain carries TRBV10-2 and TRBJ2-3; a weak D match, TRBD2 (6 bases). The CDR3 contains 14 residues. V was trimmed by 4 bases and J by 4 bases, leaving 12 bases between them. Germline values: CDR1 WSHSY, CDR2 SAAADI. The CDR3 coding sequence is TGCGCCAGCAGTGTGCGGGGAGCTCCAGATACGCAGTATTTT. It specifies CASSVRGAPDTQYF.

V usage is TRBV30 and J usage is TRBJ2-3, with D unclear. Trimming shortened V by 1 base and J by 6 bases, and 8 bases separated the two germline ends. CDR1 and CDR2 (germline): GTSNPN, SVGIG (reference sequence). CDR3 length equals 12 residues. In DNA, the CDR3 is TGTGCCTGGAGTGGGTCCGGGGATACGCAGTATTTT. Translated, it gives CAWSGSGDTQYF.